This T cell receptor (beta chain) comes out of a study of shared T cell receptors in the human thymus. With 6 bases clipped from V and 8 bases from J, the junction kept 14 bases outside the gene matches. Germline loops: CDR1 SNHLY, CDR2 FYNNEI. There are 18 residues in the CDR3. The data were produced by immunoSEQ multiplex PCR, yet TCRdb's version contains in-frame clones alone and is incomplete. The table shows almost 550,000 clones, with around three quarters occurring only once. The same data also contributed to another study, on human thymus T cells. That investigation notes: Thymic as well as blood repertoires seemed to favor certain V and J genes unevenly.

The TCR was taken from a boy under two years old with a congenital heart defect. V gene TRBV2 combines with J gene TRBJ2-1, with TRBD2 identical over 15 bases. Sequencing was performed on thymocytes. The CDR3, as DNA: TGTGCCAGCAGGGTATCCGCCGGGACTAGCGGGAGGCCGGATGAGCAGTTCTTC. Residues: CASRVSAGTSGRPDEQFF.